The source of this T cell receptor (beta chain) is a study of T cell responses to AZD1222 COVID-19 vaccine. The protocol was immunoSEQ multiplex PCR, while the TCRdb copy is restricted to in-frame clones and leaves out a portion. The table includes approximately 50,000 clones, over 80% detected once. Study-wide findings and caveats: Vaccine-associated CD4 TCRs ranged over spike, dominating at 160-218 and 743-854. Donors were largely white British and mainly female; clonal diversity was possibly underestimated.

Of note for this clone: Its antigen is not identified.

Germline V gene lookup returns CDR1 SNHLY and CDR2 FYNNEI. The CDR3 runs to 16 residues. V was trimmed by 4 bases and J by 4 bases, leaving 17 bases between them. The sequence came from an adult in good health. This chain uses TRBV2 with TRBJ1-3; tentative D call: TRBD1 (5 bases). The material was peripheral blood, obtained on day 0 of AZD1222 vaccination. CDR3 residues: CASSAIQGNSGNTIYF. In nucleotides, the CDR3 is TGTGCCAGCAGTGCGATTCAGGGAAACTCAGGAAACACCATATATTTT. The variable domain in full, completed from reference TRBV2 and TRBJ1-3, reads EPEVTQTPSHQVTQMGQEVILRCVPISNHLYFYWYRQILGQKVEFLVSFYNNEISEKSEIFDDQFSVERPDGSNFTLKIRSTKLEDSAMYFCASSAIQGNSGNTIYFGEGSWLTVV.